Given below is one TCR beta chain in context. These data belong to a study of blood T cell repertoires in COVID-19. About the research overall: Researchers got acute and convalescent COVID-19 samples from the United States, Italy and Spain. Nucleic acid was either cDNA or gDNA, and it came from T cells, B-cell-depleted T cells, or PBMCs.

In the original processing: Amplification of reference gene primers provided the estimated nucleated cell counts. Here immunoSEQ multiplex PCR was the method, and the copy in TCRdb shows in-frame clones only, minus some. V and J calls plus clone size are reproduced from that table; the DNA served to infer D and trimming. The repertoire holds around 180,000 clones, with roughly nine tenths as singletons. Trimming cost V 4 bases and J 3 bases; bases outside gene matches: 10. CDR1 is SEHNR, CDR2 FQNEAQ, per germline (reference sequence). The CDR3 sequence is 16 residues long. This clonotype was obtained from a man aged 55-75 years with acute or convalescent COVID-19. The V and J genes are TRBV7-9 and TRBJ1-2; 8 positions match TRBD1. Sequenced: peripheral blood. This CDR3 reads CASSSPDRANHYGYTF. CDR3 nucleotide sequence: TGTGCCAGCAGCTCCCCGGACAGGGCCAATCACTATGGCTACACCTTC.